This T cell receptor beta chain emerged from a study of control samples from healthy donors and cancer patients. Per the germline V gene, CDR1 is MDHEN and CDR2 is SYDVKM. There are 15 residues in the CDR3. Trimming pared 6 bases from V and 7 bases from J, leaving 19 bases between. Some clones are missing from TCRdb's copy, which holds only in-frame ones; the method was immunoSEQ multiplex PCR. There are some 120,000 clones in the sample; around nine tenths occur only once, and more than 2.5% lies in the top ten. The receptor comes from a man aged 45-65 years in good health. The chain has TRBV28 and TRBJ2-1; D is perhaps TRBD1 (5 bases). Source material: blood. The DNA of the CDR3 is TGTGCCAGCAGCTTAGACAGTGTTAGTGGGAATGAGCAGTTCTTC. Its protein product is CASSLDSVSGNEQFF. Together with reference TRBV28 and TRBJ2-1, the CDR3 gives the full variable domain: DVKVTQSSRYLVKRTGEKVFLECVQDMDHENMFWYRQDPGLGLRLIYFSYDVKMKEKGDIPEGYSVSREKKERFSLILESASTNQTSMYLCASSLDSVSGNEQFFGPGTRLTVL.